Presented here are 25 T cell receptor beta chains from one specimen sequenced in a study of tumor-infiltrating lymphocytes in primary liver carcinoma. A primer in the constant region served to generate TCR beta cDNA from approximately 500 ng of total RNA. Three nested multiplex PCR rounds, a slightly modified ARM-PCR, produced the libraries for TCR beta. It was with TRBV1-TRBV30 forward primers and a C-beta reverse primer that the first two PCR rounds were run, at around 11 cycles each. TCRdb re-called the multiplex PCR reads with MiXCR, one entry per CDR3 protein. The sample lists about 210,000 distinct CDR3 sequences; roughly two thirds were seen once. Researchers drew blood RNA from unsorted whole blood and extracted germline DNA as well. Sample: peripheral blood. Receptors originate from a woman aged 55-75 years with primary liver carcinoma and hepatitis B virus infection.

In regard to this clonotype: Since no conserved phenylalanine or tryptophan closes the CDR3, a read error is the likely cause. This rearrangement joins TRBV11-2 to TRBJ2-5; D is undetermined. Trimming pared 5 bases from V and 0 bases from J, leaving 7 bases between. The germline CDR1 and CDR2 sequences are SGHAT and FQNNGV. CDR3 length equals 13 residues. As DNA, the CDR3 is TGTGCCAGCAGCACCCCGCACCAAGAGACCCAGTACTTA. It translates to CASSTPHQETQYL.

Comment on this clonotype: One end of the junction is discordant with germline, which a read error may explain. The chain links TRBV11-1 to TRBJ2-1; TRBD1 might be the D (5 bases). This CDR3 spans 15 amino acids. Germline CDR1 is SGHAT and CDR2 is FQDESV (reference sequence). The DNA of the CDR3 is TGCGCCAGCAGACGTAGACAGCCAACGATCAATGAGCAGTTCTTC. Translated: CASRRRQPTINEQFF.

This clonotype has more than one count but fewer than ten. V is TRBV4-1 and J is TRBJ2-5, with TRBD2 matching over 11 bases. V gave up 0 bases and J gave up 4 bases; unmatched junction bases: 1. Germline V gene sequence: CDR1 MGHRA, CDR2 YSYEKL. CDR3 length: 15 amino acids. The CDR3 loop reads CASSQDGLAGETQYF. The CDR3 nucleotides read TGCGCCAGCAGCCAAGATGGACTAGCGGGAGAGACCCAGTACTTC.

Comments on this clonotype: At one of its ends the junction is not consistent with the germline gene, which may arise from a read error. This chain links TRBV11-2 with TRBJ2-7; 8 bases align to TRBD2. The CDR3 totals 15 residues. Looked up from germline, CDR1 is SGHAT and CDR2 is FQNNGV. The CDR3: CVSSFTSGRYNEQYF. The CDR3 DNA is TGTGTCAGCAGCTTCACTAGCGGAAGGTACAACGAGCAGTACTTC.

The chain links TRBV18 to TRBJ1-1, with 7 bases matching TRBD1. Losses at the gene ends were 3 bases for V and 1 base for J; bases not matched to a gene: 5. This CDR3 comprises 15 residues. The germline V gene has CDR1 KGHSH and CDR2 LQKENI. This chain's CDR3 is CASSPTEGANTEAFF. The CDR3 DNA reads TGTGCCAGCTCACCTACAGAGGGGGCGAACACTGAAGCTTTCTTT. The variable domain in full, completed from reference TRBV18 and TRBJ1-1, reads NAGVMQNPRHLVRRRGQEARLRCSPMKGHSHVYWYRQLPEEGLKFMVYLQKENIIDESGMPKERFSAEFPKEGPSILRIQQVVRGDSAAYFCASSPTEGANTEAFFGQGTRLTVV.

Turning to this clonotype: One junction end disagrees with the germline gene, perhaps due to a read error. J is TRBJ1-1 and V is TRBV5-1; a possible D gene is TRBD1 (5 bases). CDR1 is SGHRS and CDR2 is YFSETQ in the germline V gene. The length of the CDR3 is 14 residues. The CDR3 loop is CASSSRTTNTKAFF. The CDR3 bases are TGCGCCAGCAGCTCACGGACAACGAACACTAAAGCTTTCTTT.

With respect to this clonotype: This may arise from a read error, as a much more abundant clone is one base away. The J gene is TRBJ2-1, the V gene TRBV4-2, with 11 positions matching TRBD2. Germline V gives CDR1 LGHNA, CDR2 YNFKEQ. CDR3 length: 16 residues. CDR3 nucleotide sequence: TGTGCCAGCAACCAAGCCAAGGGACTAGCGGCCAATGAGCAGTTCTTC. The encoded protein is CASNQAKGLAANEQFF.

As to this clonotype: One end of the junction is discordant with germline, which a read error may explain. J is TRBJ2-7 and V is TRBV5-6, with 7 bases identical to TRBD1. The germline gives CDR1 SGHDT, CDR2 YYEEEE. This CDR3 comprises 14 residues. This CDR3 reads CASSAWDRPYEQHF. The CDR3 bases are TGTGCCAGCAGCGCCTGGGACAGACCCTACGAGCAGCACTTC.

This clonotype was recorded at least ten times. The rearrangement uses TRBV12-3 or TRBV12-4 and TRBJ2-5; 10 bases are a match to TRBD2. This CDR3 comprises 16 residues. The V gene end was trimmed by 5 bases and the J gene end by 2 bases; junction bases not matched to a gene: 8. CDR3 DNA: TGTGCCAGCAGTGAGACTAGCGGGTCCATACAAGAGACCCAGTACTTC. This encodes CASSETSGSIQETQYF.

Here the CDR3 reads CASNPSGRFREQYF. CDR3 DNA: TGTGCCAGTAACCCTAGCGGGAGATTCCGCGAGCAGTACTTC. The chain is built from TRBV19 and TRBJ2-7; 10 bases match TRBD2. V gave up 7 bases and J gave up 6 bases; unmatched junction bases: 9. The germline gives CDR1 LNHDA, CDR2 SQIVND (reference sequence). The CDR3 is 14 residues long.

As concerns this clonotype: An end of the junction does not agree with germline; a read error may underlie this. The CDR3 is CSVLSGRAVDEQSF. CDR3 DNA: TGCAGCGTTCTAAGCGGGAGGGCCGTAGATGAGCAGTCCTTC. V usage is TRBV29-1 and J usage is TRBJ2-1; 10 nucleotides line up with TRBD2. This CDR3 spans 14 amino acids. Germline V gives CDR1 SQVTM, CDR2 ANQGSEA.

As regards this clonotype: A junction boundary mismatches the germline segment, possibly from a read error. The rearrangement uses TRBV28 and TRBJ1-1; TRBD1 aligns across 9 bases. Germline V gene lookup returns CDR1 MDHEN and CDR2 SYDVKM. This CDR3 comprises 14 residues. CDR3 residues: CASRPQGARVEALF. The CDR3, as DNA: TGTGCCAGCAGGCCACAGGGGGCTAGGGTTGAAGCTCTCTTT.

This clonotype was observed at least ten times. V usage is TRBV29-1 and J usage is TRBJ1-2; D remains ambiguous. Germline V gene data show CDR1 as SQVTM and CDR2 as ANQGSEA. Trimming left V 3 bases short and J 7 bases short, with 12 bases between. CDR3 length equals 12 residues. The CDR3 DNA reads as TGCAGCGTTGACAATTTGGGTCCTGGCTACACCTTC. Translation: CSVDNLGPGYTF.

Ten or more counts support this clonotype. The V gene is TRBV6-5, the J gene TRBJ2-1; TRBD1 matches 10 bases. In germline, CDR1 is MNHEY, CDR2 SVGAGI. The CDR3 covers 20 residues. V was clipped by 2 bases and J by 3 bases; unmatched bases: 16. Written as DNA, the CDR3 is TGTGCCAGCAGTTACCCCCGGGACAGGGGTGGGCTGAGGGGCTACAATGAGCAGTTCTTC. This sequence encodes CASSYPRDRGGLRGYNEQFF.

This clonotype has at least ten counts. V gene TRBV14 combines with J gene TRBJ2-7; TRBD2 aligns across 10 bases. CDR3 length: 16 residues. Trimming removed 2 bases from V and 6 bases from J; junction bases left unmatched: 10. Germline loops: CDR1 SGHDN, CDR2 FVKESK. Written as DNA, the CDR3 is TGTGCCAGCAGCCAATCGCGCCTAGCGGGAGCCAGCGAGCAGTACTTC. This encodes CASSQSRLAGASEQYF. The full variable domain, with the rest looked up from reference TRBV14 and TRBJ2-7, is EAGVTQFPSHSVIEKGQTVTLRCDPISGHDNLYWYRRVMGKEIKFLLHFVKESKQDESGMPNNRFLAERTGGTYSTLKVQPAELEDSGVYFCASSQSRLAGASEQYFGPGTRLTVT.

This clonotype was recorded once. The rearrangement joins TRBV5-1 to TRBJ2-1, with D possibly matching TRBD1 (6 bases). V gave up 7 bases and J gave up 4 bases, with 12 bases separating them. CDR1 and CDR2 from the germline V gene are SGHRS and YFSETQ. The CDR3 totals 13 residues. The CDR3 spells CASGTTGYNEQFF. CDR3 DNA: TGCGCCAGCGGCACTACAGGGTACAATGAGCAGTTCTTC.

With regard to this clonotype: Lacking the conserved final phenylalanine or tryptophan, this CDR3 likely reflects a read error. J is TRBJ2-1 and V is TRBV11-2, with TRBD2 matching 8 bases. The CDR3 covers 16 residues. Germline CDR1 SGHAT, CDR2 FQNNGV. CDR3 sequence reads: CASSSGGEAAYNEQFL. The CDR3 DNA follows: TGTGCCAGCAGCTCGGGAGGGGAAGCTGCCTACAATGAACAGTTCTTG.

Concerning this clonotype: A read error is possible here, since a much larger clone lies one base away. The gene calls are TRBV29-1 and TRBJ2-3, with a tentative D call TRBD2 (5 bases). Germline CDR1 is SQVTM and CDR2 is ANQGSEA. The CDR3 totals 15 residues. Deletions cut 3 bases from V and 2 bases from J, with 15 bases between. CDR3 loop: CSVDGRTGNTDTQYF. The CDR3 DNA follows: TGCAGCGTTGATGGACGGACTGGCAACACAGATACGCAGTATTTT.

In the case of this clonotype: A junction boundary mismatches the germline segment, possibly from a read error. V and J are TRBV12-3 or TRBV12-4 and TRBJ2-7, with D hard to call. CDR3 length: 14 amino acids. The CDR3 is CTSSTAPSGYEQYF. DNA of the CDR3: TGTACCAGCAGCACGGCCCCCTCGGGCTACGAGCAGTACTTC.

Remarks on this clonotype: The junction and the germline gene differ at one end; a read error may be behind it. The CDR3 region is CANSITSQGAGEQYF. CDR3 bases: TGTGCCAACAGCATCACCTCGCAGGGGGCGGGGGAGCAGTACTTC. The chain joins TRBV11-2 to TRBJ2-7, with 8 bases matching TRBD1. The germline gives CDR1 SGHAT, CDR2 FQNNGV. This CDR3 is built from 15 residues. Filled out from reference TRBV11-2 and TRBJ2-7, the complete variable domain reads EAGVAQSPRYKIIEKRQSVAFWCNPISGHATLYWYQQILGQGPKLLIQFQNNGVVDDSQLPKDRFSAERLKGVDSTLKIQPAKLEDSAVYLCANSITSQGAGEQYFGPGTRLTVT.

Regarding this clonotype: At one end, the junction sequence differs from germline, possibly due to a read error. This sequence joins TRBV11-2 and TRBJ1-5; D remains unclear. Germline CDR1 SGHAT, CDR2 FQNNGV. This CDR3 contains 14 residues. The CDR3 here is CASSTSWRNQPQHF. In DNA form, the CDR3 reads TGTGCCAGCAGCACCTCCTGGAGAAATCAACCCCAGCATTTT.

DNA of the CDR3: TGTGCCAGCTCACCACTGCGGGAAGCGGGCTCACCCCTCCACTTT. Translated: CASSPLREAGSPLHF. The rearrangement uses TRBV18 and TRBJ1-6; D remains unclear. V lost 1 base and J lost 10, with 14 bases in between. The CDR3 is 15 amino acids. The V gene's germline CDR1 is KGHSH and CDR2 LQKENI.

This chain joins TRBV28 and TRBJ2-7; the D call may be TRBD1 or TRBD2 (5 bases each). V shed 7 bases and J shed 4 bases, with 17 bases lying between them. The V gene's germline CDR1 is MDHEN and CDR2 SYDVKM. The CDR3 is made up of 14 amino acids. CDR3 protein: CASTKQVRGYEQYF. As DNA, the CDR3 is TGTGCCAGCACCAAACAGGTGAGAGGGTACGAGCAGTACTTC.

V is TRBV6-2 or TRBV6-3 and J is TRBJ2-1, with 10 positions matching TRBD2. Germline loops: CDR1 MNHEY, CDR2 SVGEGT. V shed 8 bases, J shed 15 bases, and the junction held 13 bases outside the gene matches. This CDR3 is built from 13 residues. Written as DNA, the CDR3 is TGTGCCAGCGGTTGGAAGCGGGAGGGCCTAAGGTTCTTC. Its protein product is CASGWKREGLRFF.

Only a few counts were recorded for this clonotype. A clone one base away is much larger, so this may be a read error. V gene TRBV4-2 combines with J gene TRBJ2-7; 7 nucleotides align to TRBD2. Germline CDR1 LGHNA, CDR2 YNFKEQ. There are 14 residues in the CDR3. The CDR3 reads CAISQVGGSYEQYF. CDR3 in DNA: TGTGCCATCAGCCAAGTGGGCGGGAGCTACGAGCAGTACTTC.